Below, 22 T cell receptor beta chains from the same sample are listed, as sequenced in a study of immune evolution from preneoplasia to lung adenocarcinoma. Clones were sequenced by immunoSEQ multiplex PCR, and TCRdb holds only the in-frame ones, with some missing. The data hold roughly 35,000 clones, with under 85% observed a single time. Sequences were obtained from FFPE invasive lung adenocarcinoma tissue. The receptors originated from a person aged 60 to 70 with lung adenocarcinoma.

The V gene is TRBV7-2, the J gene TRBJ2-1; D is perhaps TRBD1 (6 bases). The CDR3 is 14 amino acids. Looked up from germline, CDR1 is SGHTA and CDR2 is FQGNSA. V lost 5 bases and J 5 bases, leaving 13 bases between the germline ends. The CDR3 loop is CASSRSWGHNEQFF. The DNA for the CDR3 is TGTGCCAGCAGCCGATCCTGGGGGCACAATGAGCAGTTCTTC.

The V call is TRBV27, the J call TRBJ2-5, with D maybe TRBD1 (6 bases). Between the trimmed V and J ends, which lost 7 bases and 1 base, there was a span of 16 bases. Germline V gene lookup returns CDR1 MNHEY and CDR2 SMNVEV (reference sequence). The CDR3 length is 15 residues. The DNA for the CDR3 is TGTGCCAGCAAACAGGGCCGATATAGCCAAGAGACCCAGTACTTC. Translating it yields CASKQGRYSQETQYF.

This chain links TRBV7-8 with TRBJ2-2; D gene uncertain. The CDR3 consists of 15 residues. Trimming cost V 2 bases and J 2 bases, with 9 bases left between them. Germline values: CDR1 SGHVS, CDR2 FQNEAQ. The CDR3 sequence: CASSLYPSNTGELFF. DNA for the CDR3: TGTGCCAGCAGCTTATACCCTAGTAACACCGGGGAGCTGTTTTTT.

The CDR3 protein is CASSPRQGLDEQYF. The CDR3 nucleotides read TGTGCCAGCTCACCACGGCAGGGTCTCGACGAGCAGTACTTC. The V and J genes are TRBV18 and TRBJ2-7; TRBD1 is a possible D gene (5 bases). V lost 1 base to trimming and J lost 5 bases, with 12 bases between them. Germline CDR1 is KGHSH and CDR2 is LQKENI. The CDR3 is made up of 14 amino acids.

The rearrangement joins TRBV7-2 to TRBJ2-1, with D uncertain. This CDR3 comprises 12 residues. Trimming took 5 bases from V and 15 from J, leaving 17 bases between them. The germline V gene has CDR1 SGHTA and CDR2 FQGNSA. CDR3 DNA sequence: TGTGCCAGCAGCCCCAAATTGGGTGAGGCGTTCTTC. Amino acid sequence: CASSPKLGEAFF.

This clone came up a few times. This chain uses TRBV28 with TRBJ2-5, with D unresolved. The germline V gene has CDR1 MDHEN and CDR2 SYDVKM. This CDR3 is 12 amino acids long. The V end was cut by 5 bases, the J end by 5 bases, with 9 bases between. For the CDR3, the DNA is TGTGCCAGCAGTAATACATACGAGACCCAGTACTTC. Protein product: CASSNTYETQYF.

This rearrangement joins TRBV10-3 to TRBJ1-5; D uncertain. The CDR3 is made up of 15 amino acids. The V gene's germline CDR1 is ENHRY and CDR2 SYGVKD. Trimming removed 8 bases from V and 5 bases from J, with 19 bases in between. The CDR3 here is CAISEGVLEYQPQHF. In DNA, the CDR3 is TGTGCCATCTCTGAGGGAGTCCTGGAATATCAGCCCCAGCATTTT.

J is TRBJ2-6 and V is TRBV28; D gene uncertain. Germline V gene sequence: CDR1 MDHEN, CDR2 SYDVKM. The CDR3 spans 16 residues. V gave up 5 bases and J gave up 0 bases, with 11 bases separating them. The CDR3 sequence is CASSGGTHSGANVLTF. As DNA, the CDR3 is TGTGCCAGCAGTGGCGGCACACACTCTGGGGCCAACGTCCTGACTTTC.

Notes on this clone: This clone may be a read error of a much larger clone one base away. CDR3 DNA sequence: TGTACCAGCAGCTTAGCGGACAGGGACAATCAGCCCCAGCATTTT. It yields the protein CTSSLADRDNQPQHF. The chain joins TRBV7-8 to TRBJ1-5; 8 positions agree with TRBD1. From germline, CDR1 is SGHVS and CDR2 FQNEAQ. The CDR3 contains 15 residues. Full variable domain (outside the CDR3, taken from reference TRBV7-8 and TRBJ1-5): GAGVSQSPRYKVAKRGQDVALRCDPISGHVSLFWYQQALGQGPEFLTYFQNEAQLDKSGLPSDRFFAERPEGSVSTLKIQRTQQEDSAVYLCTSSLADRDNQPQHFGDGTRLSIL.

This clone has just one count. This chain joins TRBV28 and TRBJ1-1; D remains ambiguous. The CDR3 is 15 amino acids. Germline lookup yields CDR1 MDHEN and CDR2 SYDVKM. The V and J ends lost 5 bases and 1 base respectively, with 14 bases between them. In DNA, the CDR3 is TGTGCCAGCAGTCCCCTTTACCCCCCGAACACTGAAGCTTTCTTT. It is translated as CASSPLYPPNTEAFF.

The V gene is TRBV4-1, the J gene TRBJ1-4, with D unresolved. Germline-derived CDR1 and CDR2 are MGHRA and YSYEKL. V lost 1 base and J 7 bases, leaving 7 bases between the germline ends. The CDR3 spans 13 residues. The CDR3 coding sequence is TGCGCCAGCAGCCAAGTGAACGTTGAAAAACTGTTTTTT. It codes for CASSQVNVEKLFF.

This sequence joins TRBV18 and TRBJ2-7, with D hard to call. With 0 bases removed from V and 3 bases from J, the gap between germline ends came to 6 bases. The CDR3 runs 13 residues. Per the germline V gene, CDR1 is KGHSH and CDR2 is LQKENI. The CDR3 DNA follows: TGTGCCAGCTCACCACCCTTCGGCTACGAGCAGTACTTC. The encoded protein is CASSPPFGYEQYF.

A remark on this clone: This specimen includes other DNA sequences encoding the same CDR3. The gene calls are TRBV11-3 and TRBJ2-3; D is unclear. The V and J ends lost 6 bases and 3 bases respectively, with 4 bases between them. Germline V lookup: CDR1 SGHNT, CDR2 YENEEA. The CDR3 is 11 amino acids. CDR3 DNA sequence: TGTGCCAGCAGGTATACAGATACGCAGTATTTT. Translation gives CASRYTDTQYF.

CDR3 in amino acids: CASRANSGVSSYEQYF. The CDR3 bases are TGTGCCAGCAGGGCTAATAGCGGGGTGAGCTCCTACGAGCAGTACTTC. The gene calls are TRBV27 and TRBJ2-7; the match to TRBD2 covers 8 bases. The CDR3 covers 16 residues. CDR1 is MNHEY and CDR2 is SMNVEV in the germline V gene (reference sequence). With V trimmed by 6 bases and J by 0 bases, 10 bases remained unmatched.

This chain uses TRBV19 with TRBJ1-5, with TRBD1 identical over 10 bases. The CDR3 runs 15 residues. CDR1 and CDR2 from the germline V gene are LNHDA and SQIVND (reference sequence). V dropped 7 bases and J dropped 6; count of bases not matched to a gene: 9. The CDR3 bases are TGTGCCAGTACCAGCGTTGGGACAGGGGTTCAGCCCCAGCATTTT. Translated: CASTSVGTGVQPQHF.

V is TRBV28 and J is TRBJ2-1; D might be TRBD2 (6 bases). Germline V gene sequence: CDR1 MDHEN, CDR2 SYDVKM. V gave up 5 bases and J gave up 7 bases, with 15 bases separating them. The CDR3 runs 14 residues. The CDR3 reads CASSPFIGRNEQFF. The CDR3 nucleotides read TGTGCCAGCAGTCCATTTATAGGGAGGAATGAGCAGTTCTTC.

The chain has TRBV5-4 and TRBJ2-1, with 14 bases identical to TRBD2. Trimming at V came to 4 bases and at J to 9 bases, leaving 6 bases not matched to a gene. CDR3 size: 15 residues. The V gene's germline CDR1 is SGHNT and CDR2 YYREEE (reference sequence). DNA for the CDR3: TGTGCCAGCAGCCCGACTAGCGGGAGGGGGGGTGAGCAGTTCTTC. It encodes CASSPTSGRGGEQFF.

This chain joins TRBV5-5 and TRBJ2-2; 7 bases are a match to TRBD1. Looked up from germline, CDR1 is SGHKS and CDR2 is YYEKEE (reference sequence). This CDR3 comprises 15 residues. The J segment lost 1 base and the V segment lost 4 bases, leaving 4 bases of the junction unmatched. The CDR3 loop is CASSLGTVNTGELFF. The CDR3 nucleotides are TGTGCCAGCAGCCTGGGGACAGTGAACACCGGGGAGCTGTTTTTT.

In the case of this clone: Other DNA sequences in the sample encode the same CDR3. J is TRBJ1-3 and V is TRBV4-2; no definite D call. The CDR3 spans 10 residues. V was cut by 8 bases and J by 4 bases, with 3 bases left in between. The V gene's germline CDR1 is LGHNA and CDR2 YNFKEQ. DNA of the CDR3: TGTGCCAGCTCAGGAAACACCATATATTTT. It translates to CASSGNTIYF.

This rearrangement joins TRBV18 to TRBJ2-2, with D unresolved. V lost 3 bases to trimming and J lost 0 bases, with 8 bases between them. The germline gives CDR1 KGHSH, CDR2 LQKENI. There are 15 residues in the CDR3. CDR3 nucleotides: TGTGCCAGCTCACCCGCGACATCGAACACCGGGGAGCTGTTTTTT. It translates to CASSPATSNTGELFF.

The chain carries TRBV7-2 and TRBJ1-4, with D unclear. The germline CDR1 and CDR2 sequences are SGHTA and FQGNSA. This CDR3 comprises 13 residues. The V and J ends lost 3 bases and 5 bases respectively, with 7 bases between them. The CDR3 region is CASSFSENEKLFF. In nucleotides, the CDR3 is TGTGCCAGCAGCTTCTCGGAAAATGAAAAACTGTTTTTT.

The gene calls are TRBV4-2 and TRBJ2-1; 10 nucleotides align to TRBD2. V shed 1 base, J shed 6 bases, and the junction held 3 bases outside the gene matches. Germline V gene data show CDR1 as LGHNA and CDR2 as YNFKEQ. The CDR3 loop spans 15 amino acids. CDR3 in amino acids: CASSQVASGSNEQFF. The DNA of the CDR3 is TGTGCCAGCAGCCAAGTTGCTAGCGGGAGCAATGAGCAGTTCTTC.